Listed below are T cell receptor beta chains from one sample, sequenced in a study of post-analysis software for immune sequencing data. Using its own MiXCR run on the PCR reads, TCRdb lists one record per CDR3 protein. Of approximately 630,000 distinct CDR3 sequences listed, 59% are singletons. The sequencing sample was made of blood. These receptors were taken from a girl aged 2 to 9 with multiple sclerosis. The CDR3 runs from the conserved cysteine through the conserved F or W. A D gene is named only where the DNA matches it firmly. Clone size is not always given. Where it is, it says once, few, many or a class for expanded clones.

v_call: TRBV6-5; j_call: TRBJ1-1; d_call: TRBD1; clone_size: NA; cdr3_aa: CASSYLQGGTEAFF; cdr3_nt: TGTGCCAGCAGTTATTTACAGGGGGGCACTGAAGCTTTCTTT
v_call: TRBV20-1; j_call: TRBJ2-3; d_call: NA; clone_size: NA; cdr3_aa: CSASASTDTQYF; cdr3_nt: TGCAGTGCTAGTGCTAGCACAGATACGCAGTATTTT
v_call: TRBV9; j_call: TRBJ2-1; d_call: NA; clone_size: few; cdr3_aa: CASSVGPGEQFF; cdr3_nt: TGTGCCAGCAGCGTAGGTCCTGGTGAGCAGTTCTTC
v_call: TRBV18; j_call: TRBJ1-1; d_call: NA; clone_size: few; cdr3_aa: CASSPGTENTEAFF; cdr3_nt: TGTGCCAGCAGCCCCGGGACGGAGAACACTGAAGCTTTCTTT
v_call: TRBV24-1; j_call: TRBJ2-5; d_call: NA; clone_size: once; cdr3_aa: CATSDLGGVEETQYF; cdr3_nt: TGTGCCACCAGTGATTTGGGAGGGGTGGAAGAGACCCAGTACTTC
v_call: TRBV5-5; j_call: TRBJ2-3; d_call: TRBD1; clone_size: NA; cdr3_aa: CASSLGDRSFTDTQYF; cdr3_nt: TGTGCCAGCAGCCTAGGGGACAGGTCTTTCACAGATACGCAGTATTTT
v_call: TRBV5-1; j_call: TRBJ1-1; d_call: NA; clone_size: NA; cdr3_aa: CASSLGPTPGTEAFF; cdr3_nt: TGCGCCAGCAGCTTGGGCCCGACTCCTGGTACTGAAGCTTTCTTT
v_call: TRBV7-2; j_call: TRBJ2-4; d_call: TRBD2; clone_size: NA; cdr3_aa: CASSLDLAGGPYF; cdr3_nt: TGTGCCAGCAGCCTAGATTTAGCGGGGGGGCCGTACTTC
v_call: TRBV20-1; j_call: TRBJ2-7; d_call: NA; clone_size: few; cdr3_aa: CSANQRGRGSYEQYF; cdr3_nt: TGCAGTGCGAACCAACGGGGGCGGGGATCCTACGAGCAGTACTTC
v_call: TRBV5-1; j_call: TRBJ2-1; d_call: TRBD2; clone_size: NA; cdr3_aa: CASSLAGGAGLGSYNEQFF; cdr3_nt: TGCGCCAGCAGCTTGGCCGGGGGAGCGGGACTCGGGTCCTACAATGAGCAGTTCTTC
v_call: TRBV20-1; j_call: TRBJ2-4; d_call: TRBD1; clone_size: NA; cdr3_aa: CSARVPPRDRDWDIQYF; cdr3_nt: TGCAGTGCTAGAGTCCCGCCCCGGGACAGGGATTGGGACATTCAGTACTTC
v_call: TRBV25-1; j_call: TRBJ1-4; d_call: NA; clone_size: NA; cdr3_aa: CASSSSGVRELFF; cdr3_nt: TGTGCCAGCAGTTCCTCCGGAGTTCGAGAACTGTTTTTT
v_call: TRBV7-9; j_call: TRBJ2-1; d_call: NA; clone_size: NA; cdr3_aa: CASSLVRTANEQFF; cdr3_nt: TGTGCCAGCAGCTTAGTGAGGACAGCTAATGAGCAGTTCTTC
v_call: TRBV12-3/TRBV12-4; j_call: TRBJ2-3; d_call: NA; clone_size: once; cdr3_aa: CASSNTADTQYF; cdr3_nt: TGTGCCAGCAGCAATACCGCAGATACGCAGTATTTT
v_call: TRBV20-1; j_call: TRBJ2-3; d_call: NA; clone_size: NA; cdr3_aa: CSARVFGPIDTQYF; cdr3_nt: TGCAGTGCCCGAGTTTTCGGGCCGATAGATACGCAGTATTTT
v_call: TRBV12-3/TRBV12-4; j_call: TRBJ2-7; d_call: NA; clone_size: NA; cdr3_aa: CASSLAPGLGREQYF; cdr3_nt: TGTGCCAGCAGTTTAGCGCCAGGACTGGGTCGCGAGCAGTACTTC
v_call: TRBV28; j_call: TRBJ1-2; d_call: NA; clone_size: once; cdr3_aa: CASSFTGQGNPLYGYTF; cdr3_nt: TGTGCCAGCAGTTTCACGGGGCAGGGGAACCCCCTATATGGCTACACCTTC
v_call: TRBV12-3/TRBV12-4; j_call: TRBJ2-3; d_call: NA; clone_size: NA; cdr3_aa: CASSQQVRGDTQYF; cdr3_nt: TGTGCCAGCAGTCAACAGGTCCGGGGGGATACGCAGTATTTT
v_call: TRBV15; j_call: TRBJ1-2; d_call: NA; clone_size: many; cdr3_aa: CATSRANPSQGGYTF; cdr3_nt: TGTGCCACCAGCAGAGCCAACCCATCGCAGGGTGGCTACACCTTC
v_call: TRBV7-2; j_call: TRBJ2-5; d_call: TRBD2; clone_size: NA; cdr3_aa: CASSLISAGGRETQYF; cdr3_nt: TGTGCCAGCAGCTTAATCTCAGCGGGGGGGAGGGAGACCCAGTACTTC
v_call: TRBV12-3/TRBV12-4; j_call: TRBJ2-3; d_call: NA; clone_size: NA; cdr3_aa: CASGRRDTQYF; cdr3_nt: TGTGCCAGCGGGAGAAGAGATACGCAGTATTTT
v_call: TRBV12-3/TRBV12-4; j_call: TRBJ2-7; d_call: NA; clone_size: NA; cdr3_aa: CASSFGGPHEQYF; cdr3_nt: TGTGCCAGCAGTTTCGGAGGTCCCCACGAGCAGTACTTC
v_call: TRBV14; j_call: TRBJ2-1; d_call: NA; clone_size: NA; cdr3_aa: CASSQYEGILQFF; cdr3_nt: TGTGCCAGCAGCCAGTACGAGGGCATTCTGCAGTTCTTC
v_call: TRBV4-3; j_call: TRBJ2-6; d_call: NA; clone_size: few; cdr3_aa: CASSQGRDGANVLTF; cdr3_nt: TGCGCCAGCAGCCAAGGTAGAGATGGGGCCAACGTCCTGACTTTC
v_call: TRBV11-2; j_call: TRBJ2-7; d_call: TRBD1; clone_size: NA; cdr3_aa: CASSQTGGGWVEQYF; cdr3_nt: TGTGCCAGCAGCCAGACAGGGGGCGGATGGGTCGAGCAGTACTTC
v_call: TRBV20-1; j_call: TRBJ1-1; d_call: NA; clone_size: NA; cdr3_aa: CSVSVPISYYNTEAFF; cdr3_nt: TGCAGTGTATCGGTCCCCATATCGTACTATAACACTGAAGCTTTCTTT
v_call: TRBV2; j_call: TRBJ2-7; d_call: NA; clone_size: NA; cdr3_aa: CASRTRGGEQYF; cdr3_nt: TGTGCCAGCAGGACAAGGGGGGGCGAGCAGTACTTC
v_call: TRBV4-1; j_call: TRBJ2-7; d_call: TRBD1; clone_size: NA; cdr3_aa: CASSQTGEVFYEQYF; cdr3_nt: TGCGCCAGCAGCCAGACAGGGGAAGTCTTCTACGAGCAGTACTTC
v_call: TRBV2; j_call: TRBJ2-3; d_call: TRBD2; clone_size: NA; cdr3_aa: CASSEEGLAGSRDTRYF; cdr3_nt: TGTGCCAGCAGTGAAGAGGGACTAGCGGGAAGTAGGGATACGCGGTATTTT